This TCR beta chain appears in the sequencing data of a study of T-cell reconstitution after alpha-beta-depleted transplantation in children. Study results and limitations: About two months after transplant, alpha-beta T cells reportedly came from several hundred expanded graft clones. Newly produced T cells mostly provided counts and TCRbeta diversity after one year, as hyperexpanded clones declined. Diversity of TCRbeta at day 60 was high in some patients, arising from surviving recipient T cells and thymic progenitors.

CDR3 size: 14 residues. With 1 base removed from V and 5 bases from J, the gap between germline ends came to 11 bases. The germline V gene has CDR1 SGHTA and CDR2 FQGNSA. This clonotype was observed a handful of times. Its antigen is unknown. Preparation of the TCRbeta library used unique molecular identifiers. TCRdb processed the PCR reads anew with MiXCR; each CDR3 protein has one entry. Among around 100,000 distinct CDR3 sequences listed, around 5.9% were seen once. The sequence derives from a female patient aged 2-10 years who had a stem cell transplant for Fanconi anemia, so the T cells may come from the graft donor. This chain connects TRBV7-2 to TRBJ2-5, with a tentative D call TRBD1 (5 bases). The sample here was PBMCs, mostly from graft donor cells, taken 60 days after TCRalphabeta/CD19-depleted stem cell transplant. The CDR3 here is CASSLGRRVETQYF. In nucleotides, the CDR3 is TGTGCCAGCAGCTTAGGCCGCAGGGTCGAGACCCAGTACTTC.